The T cell receptor beta chain under discussion was sequenced for a study of technical replicates of blood from several donors. The data were produced by immunoSEQ multiplex PCR, yet TCRdb's version contains in-frame clones alone and is incomplete. Among about 44,000 clones, approximately 96% were seen once, and the ten largest hold approximately 0.37%. The source material was T cells isolated from PBMCs. This TCR was recovered from a human donor in good health.

The CDR3 here is CAWTPSGTYEQYF. The CDR3 nucleotides are TGTGCCTGGACCCCCAGCGGGACCTACGAGCAGTACTTC. J is TRBJ2-7 and V is TRBV30; 7 bases line up with TRBD2. Germline CDR1 GTSNPN, CDR2 SVGIG (reference sequence). V was clipped by 4 bases and J by 2 bases; unmatched bases: 5. The CDR3 contains 13 residues.